This TCR beta chain was documented in a study of blood T cell repertoires in COVID-19. Study in general: T cells, B-cell-depleted T cells, or PBMCs supplied cDNA or gDNA.

Source study methods: Cell counts per sample came from amplifying reference gene primers. The assay was immunoSEQ multiplex PCR, and TCRdb's table has in-frame clones only and misses some. Clonal size and the V and J genes are those of that table, whereas D and trimming came from the DNA. The table records around 620,000 clones, around 89% of them present only once. Germline V gene data show CDR1 as SGHRS and CDR2 as YFSETQ. V shed 4 bases and J 4 bases; nucleotides not matched to a gene: 15. The CDR3 consists of 19 residues. Input material: peripheral blood. This clonotype was obtained from a woman aged 18-35 years with acute or convalescent COVID-19. The rearrangement joins TRBV5-1 to TRBJ2-1; 12 nucleotides agree with TRBD2. Written as DNA, the CDR3 is TGCGCCAGCAGCGCCCCAACCGCCGGGACTAGCGGGTTTTACAATGAGCAGTTCTTC. As protein: CASSAPTAGTSGFYNEQFF.